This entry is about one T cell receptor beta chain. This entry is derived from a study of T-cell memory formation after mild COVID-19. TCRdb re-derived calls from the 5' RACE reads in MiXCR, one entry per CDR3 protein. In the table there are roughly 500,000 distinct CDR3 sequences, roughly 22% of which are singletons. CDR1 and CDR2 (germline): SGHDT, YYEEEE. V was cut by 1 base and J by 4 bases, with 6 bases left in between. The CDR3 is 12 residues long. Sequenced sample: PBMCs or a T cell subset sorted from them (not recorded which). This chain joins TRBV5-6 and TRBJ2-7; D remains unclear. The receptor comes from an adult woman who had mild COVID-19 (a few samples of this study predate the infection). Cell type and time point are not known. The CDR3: CASSLFLYEQYF. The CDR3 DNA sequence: TGTGCCAGCAGCTTGTTTTTGTACGAGCAGTACTTC.